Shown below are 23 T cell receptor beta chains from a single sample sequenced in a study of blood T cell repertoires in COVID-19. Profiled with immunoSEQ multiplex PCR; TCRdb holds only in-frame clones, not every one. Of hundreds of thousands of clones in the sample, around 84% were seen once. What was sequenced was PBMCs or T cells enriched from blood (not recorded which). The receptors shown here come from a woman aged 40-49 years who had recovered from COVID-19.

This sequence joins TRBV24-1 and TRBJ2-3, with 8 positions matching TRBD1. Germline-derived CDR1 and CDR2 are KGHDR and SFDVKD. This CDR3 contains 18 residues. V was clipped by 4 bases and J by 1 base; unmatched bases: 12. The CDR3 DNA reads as TGTGCCACCAGTGACAGTCCCGGGACAGGTTTAGGCACAGATACGCAGTATTTT. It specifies CATSDSPGTGLGTDTQYF.

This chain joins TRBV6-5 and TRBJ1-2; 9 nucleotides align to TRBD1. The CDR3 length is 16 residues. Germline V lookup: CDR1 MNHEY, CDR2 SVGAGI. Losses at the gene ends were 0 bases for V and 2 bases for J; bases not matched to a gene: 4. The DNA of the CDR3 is TGTGCCAGCAGTTACTCACCGGGACAGGGAAACTATGGCTACACCTTC. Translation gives CASSYSPGQGNYGYTF.

In DNA, the CDR3 is TGTGCCATCAGCCCGAACGAGATAGAACAGGGTGGCTACACCTTC. Amino acid sequence: CAISPNEIEQGGYTF. The chain carries TRBV10-3 and TRBJ1-2, with D perhaps TRBD1 (6 bases). Trimming cost V 6 bases and J 7 bases, with 21 bases left between them. Germline CDR1 and CDR2: ENHRY and SYGVKD. The CDR3 is 15 residues long.

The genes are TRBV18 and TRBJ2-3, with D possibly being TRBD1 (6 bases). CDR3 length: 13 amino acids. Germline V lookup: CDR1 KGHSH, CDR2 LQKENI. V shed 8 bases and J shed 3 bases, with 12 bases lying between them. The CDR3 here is CASTPRGTDTQYF. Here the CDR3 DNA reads TGTGCCAGCACTCCAAGGGGGACAGATACGCAGTATTTT.

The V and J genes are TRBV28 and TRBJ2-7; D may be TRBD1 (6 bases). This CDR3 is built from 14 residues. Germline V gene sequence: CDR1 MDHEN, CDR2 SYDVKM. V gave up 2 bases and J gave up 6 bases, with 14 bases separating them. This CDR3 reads CASSLGRGWGEQYF. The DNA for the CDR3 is TGTGCCAGCAGTTTAGGCAGGGGCTGGGGCGAGCAGTACTTC.

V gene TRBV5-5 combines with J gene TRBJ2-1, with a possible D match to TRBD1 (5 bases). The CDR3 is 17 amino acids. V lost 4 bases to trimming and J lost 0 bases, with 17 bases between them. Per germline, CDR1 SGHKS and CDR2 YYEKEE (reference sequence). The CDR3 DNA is TGTGCCAGCAGCCCCACTCCGACAGTAAGCTCCTACAATGAGCAGTTCTTC. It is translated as CASSPTPTVSSYNEQFF.

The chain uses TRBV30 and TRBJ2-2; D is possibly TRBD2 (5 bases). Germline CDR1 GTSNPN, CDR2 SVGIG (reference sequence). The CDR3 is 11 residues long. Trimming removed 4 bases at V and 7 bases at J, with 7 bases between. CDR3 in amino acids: CAWTGIGELFF. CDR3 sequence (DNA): TGTGCCTGGACGGGGATCGGGGAGCTGTTTTTT.

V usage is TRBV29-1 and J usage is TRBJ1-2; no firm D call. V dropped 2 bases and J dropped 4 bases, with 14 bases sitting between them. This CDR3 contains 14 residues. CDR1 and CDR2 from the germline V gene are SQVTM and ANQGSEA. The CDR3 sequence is CSVEKAWSGYGYTF. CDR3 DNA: TGCAGCGTTGAAAAAGCTTGGTCGGGCTATGGCTACACCTTC. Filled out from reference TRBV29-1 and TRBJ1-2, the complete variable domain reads SAVISQKPSRDICQRGTSLTIQCQVDSQVTMMFWYRQQPGQSLTLIATANQGSEATYESGFVIDKFPISRPNLTFSTLTVSNMSPEDSSIYLCSVEKAWSGYGYTFGSGTRLTVV.

CDR3 in DNA: TGTGCCAGCAGCCAAGGAACAGGTCGGACCTACGAGCAGTACGTC. Protein sequence: CASSQGTGRTYEQYV. The genes are TRBV14 and TRBJ2-7, with D perhaps matching TRBD1 (5 bases). V was shortened by 1 base and J by 2 bases, with 12 bases between the two germline ends. Germline lookup yields CDR1 SGHDN and CDR2 FVKESK. This CDR3 region has 15 residues.

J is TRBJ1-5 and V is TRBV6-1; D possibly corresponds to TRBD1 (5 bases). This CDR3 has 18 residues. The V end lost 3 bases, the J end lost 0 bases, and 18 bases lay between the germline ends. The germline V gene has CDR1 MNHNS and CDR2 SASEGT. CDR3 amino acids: CASSEHLGVQDSNQPQHF. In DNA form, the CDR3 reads TGTGCCAGCAGTGAGCACTTAGGGGTACAGGATAGCAATCAGCCCCAGCATTTT.

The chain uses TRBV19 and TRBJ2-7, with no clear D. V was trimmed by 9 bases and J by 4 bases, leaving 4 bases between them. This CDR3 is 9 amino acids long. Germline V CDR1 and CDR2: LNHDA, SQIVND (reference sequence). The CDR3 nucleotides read TGTGCCAGACTTTACGAGCAGTACTTC. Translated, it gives CARLYEQYF. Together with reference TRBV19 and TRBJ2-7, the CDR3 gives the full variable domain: DGGITQSPKYLFRKEGQNVTLSCEQNLNHDAMYWYRQDPGQGLRLIYYSQIVNDFQKGDIAEGYSVSREKKESFPLTVTSAQKNPTAFYLCARLYEQYFGPGTRLTVT.

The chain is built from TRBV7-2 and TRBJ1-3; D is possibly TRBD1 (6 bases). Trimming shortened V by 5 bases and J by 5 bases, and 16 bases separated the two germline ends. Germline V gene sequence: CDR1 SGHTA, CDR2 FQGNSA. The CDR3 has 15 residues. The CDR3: CASSHRTAGRNTIYF. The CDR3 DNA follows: TGTGCCAGCAGCCACAGGACAGCTGGTAGAAACACCATATATTTT.

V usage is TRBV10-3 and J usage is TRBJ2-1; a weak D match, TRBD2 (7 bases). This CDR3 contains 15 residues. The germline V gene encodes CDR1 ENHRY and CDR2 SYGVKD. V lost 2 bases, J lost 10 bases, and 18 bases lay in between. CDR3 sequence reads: CAISERGGGQYEQFF. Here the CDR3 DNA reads TGTGCCATCAGTGAGAGGGGCGGGGGCCAATACGAGCAGTTCTTC.

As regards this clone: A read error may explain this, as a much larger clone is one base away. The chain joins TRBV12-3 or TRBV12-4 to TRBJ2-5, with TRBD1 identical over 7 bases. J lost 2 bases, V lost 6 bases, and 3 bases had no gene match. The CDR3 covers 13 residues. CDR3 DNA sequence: TGTGCCAGCAGCCAGGGACAGCAAGAGACCCAGTACTTC. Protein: CASSQGQQETQYF.

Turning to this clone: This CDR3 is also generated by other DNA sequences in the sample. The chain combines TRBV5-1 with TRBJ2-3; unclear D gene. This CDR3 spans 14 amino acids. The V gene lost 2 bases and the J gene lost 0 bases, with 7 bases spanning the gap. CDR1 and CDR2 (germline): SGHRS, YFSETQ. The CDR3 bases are TGCGCCAGCAGCTTCTCGGAGAGCACAGATACGCAGTATTTT. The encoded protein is CASSFSESTDTQYF.

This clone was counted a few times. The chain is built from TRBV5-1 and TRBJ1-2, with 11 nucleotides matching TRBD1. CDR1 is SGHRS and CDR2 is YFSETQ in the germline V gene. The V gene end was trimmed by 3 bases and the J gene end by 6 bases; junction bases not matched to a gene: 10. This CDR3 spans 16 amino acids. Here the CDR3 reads CASSSGTGGSRNGYTF. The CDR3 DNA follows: TGCGCCAGCAGCTCCGGGACAGGGGGATCGAGGAATGGCTACACCTTC.

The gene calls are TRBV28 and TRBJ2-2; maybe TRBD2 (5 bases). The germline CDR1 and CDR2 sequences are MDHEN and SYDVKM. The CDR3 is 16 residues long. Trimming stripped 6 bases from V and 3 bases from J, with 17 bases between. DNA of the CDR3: TGTGCCAGCAGAACCGGAGGCGGAACTTACACCGGGGAGCTGTTTTTT. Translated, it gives CASRTGGGTYTGELFF.

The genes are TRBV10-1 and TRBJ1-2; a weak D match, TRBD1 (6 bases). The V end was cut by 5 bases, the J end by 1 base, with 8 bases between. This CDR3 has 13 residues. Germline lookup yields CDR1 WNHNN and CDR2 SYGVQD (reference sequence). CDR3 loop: CASSPGVNYGYTF. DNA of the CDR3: TGCGCCAGCAGTCCAGGGGTTAACTATGGCTACACCTTC.

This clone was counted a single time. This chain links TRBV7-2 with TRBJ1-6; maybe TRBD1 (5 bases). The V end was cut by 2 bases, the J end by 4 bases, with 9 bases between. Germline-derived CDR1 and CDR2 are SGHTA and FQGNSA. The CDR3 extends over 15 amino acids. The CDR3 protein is CASSLRRGYNSPLHF. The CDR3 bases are TGTGCCAGCAGCTTACGTCGGGGGTATAATTCACCCCTCCACTTT.

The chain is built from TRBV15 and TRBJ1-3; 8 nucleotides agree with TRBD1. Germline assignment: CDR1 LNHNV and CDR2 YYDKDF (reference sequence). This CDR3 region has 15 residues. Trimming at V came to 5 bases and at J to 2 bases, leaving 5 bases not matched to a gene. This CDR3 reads CATSQDRGPGNTIYF. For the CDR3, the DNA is TGTGCCACCAGCCAAGACAGGGGCCCTGGAAACACCATATATTTT. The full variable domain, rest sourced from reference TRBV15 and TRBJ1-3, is DAMVIQNPRYQVTQFGKPVTLSCSQTLNHNVMYWYQQKSSQAPKLLFHYYDKDFNNEADTPDNFQSRRPNTSFCFLDIRSPGLGDTAMYLCATSQDRGPGNTIYFGEGSWLTVV.

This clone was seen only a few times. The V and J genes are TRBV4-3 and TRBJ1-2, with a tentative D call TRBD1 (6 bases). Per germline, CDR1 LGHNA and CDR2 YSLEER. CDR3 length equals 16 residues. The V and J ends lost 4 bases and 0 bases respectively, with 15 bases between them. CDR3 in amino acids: CASSPTRTATNYGYTF. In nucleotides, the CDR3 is TGCGCCAGCAGCCCAACACGGACAGCAACTAACTATGGCTACACCTTC.

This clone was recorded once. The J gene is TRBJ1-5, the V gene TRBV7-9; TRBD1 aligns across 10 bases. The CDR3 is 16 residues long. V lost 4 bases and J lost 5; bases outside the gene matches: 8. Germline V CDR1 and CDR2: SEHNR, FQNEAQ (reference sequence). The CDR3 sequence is CASSYASGTGDQPQHF. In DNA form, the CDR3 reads TGTGCCAGCAGCTACGCGTCCGGGACAGGGGATCAGCCCCAGCATTTT.

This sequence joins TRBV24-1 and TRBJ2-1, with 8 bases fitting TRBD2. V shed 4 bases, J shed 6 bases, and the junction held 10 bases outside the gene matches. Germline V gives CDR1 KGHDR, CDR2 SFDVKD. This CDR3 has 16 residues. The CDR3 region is CATSDWTSNRGNEQFF. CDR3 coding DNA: TGTGCCACCAGTGACTGGACTAGCAATAGGGGCAATGAGCAGTTCTTC.